What follows are 26 T cell receptor beta chains derived from one specimen sequenced in a study of blood T cells in healthy people across ages. Alongside a J-beta primer mix, a sample-barcoded 5' primer served in a second PCR lasting about 6 to 12 cycles. One entry per CDR3 protein, called by TCRdb with MiXCR from the 5' RACE reads. The sample has 1.5 million to 2 million distinct CDR3 sequences; approximately 32% are singletons. The specimen sequenced was blood. These receptors were obtained from a woman in her 30s in good health.

The chain employs TRBV27 and TRBJ2-1; 9 bases align to TRBD2. The V segment lost 3 bases and the J segment 9 bases; nucleotides outside the gene matches: 9. CDR1 and CDR2 (germline): MNHEY, SMNVEV (reference sequence). The CDR3 has 15 amino acids. The CDR3 loop is CASSFAGGNQGEQFF. The CDR3 DNA follows: TGTGCCAGCAGTTTTGCGGGAGGGAATCAGGGTGAGCAGTTCTTC.

V usage is TRBV18 and J usage is TRBJ2-5; 12 nucleotides align to TRBD2. With the DNA end fitting TRBJ2-7 better, the J assignment may be wrong. The CDR3 totals 15 residues. Germline CDR1 reads KGHSH; CDR2 reads LQKENI. The CDR3: CASSTTSGGFYEQYF. The CDR3 nucleotides are TGTGCCAGCTCAACGACTAGCGGGGGTTTCTACGAGCAGTACTTC.

This clonotype occurred a few times. The DNA for the CDR3 is TGCGCCAGCAGCTTGCAGGTTATCGGGGCCAACGTCCTGACTTTC. Residues: CASSLQVIGANVLTF. The chain joins TRBV5-1 to TRBJ2-6; unclear D gene. The V end was cut by 1 base, the J end by 4 bases, with 9 bases between. There are 15 residues in the CDR3. Germline-derived CDR1 and CDR2 are SGHRS and YFSETQ. Looking up the rest from reference TRBV5-1 and TRBJ2-6 gives the full variable domain: KAGVTQTPRYLIKTRGQQVTLSCSPISGHRSVSWYQQTPGQGLQFLFEYFSETQRNKGNFPGRFSGRQFSNSRSEMNVSTLELGDSALYLCASSLQVIGANVLTFGAGSRLTVL.

This clonotype was counted between two and nine times. The rearrangement joins TRBV6-1 to TRBJ2-1, with 14 bases fitting TRBD2. After removal of 3 bases from V and 9 bases from J, the junction contained 7 bases not matched to a gene. The CDR3 sequence is 16 residues long. Germline V gives CDR1 MNHNS, CDR2 SASEGT. CDR3 residues: CASSDRLAGGPVEQFF. Here the CDR3 DNA reads TGTGCCAGCAGTGACAGACTAGCGGGAGGGCCCGTTGAGCAGTTCTTC.

In this sample, this clonotype turned up a few times. The J gene is TRBJ1-6, the V gene TRBV9; 7 positions agree with TRBD1. The CDR3 loop spans 15 amino acids. Germline CDR1 SGDLS, CDR2 YYNGEE. V lost 5 bases to trimming and J lost 0 bases; unmatched junction nucleotides: 2. Written as DNA, the CDR3 is TGTGCCAGCAGTGGACAGGACTCCTATAATTCACCCCTCCACTTT. Its translation: CASSGQDSYNSPLHF.

V usage is TRBV6-6 and J usage is TRBJ2-2; 12 bases match TRBD2. CDR3 length equals 16 residues. Germline CDR1 reads MNHNY; CDR2 reads SVGAGI (reference sequence). J lost 6 bases, V lost 6 bases, and 8 bases had no gene match. The CDR3: CASRGPSGRAPGELFF. CDR3 in DNA: TGTGCCAGCAGGGGCCCTAGCGGGAGGGCCCCCGGGGAGCTGTTTTTT.

The chain carries TRBV4-1 and TRBJ1-1, with D perhaps matching TRBD1 (6 bases). Trimming pared 0 bases from V and 0 bases from J, leaving 8 bases between. The germline V gene encodes CDR1 MGHRA and CDR2 YSYEKL. This CDR3 spans 15 amino acids. The CDR3 protein is CASSQEGTLNTEAFF. DNA for the CDR3: TGCGCCAGCAGCCAAGAAGGGACACTGAACACTGAAGCTTTCTTT.

J is TRBJ2-5 and V is TRBV5-1; D tentatively fits TRBD1 or TRBD2 (5 bases each). The CDR3 runs 15 residues. The V and J ends lost 6 bases and 7 bases respectively, with 22 bases between them. Germline lookup yields CDR1 SGHRS and CDR2 YFSETQ. The CDR3 region is CASMWGSRPRGTQYF. CDR3 DNA: TGCGCCAGCATGTGGGGGTCGCGGCCGAGGGGGACCCAGTACTTC. Full variable domain (outside the CDR3, taken from reference TRBV5-1 and TRBJ2-5): KAGVTQTPRYLIKTRGQQVTLSCSPISGHRSVSWYQQTPGQGLQFLFEYFSETQRNKGNFPGRFSGRQFSNSRSEMNVSTLELGDSALYLCASMWGSRPRGTQYFGPGTRLLVL.

This chain links TRBV27 with TRBJ2-7; 7 bases fit TRBD1. Germline V CDR1 and CDR2: MNHEY, SMNVEV (reference sequence). V was pared by 4 bases and J by 2 bases, with 8 bases of the junction left unmatched. This CDR3 has 15 amino acids. The CDR3 loop reads CASSSSSGTAYEQYF. CDR3 nucleotides: TGTGCCAGCAGTTCATCCTCCGGGACAGCCTACGAGCAGTACTTC.

This clonotype was seen at least ten times. The V gene is TRBV4-1, the J gene TRBJ2-5; D gene uncertain. Germline V lookup: CDR1 MGHRA, CDR2 YSYEKL. The CDR3 runs to 12 residues. The germline V and J ends were trimmed by 0 bases and 4 bases, with 3 bases remaining between them. The CDR3 DNA follows: TGCGCCAGCAGCCAAGAACGAGAGACCCAGTACTTC. Its translation: CASSQERETQYF.

This clonotype was observed a handful of times. J is TRBJ2-5 and V is TRBV7-9, with D hard to call. V lost 4 bases to trimming and J lost 5 bases, with 11 bases between them. CDR1 and CDR2 from the germline V gene are SEHNR and FQNEAQ (reference sequence). The CDR3 has 13 amino acids. The CDR3 DNA reads TGTGCCAGCAGCTCCGCCCTCCGGGAGACCCAGTACTTC. This encodes CASSSALRETQYF.

This clonotype was detected only a few times. The rearrangement links TRBV7-9 to TRBJ1-4; D unclear. V lost 8 bases to trimming and J lost 4 bases, with 8 bases between them. Germline V gene sequence: CDR1 SEHNR, CDR2 FQNEAQ (reference sequence). This CDR3 comprises 12 residues. The CDR3 sequence is CASGRNNEKLFF. The CDR3 DNA reads as TGTGCCAGCGGACGGAATAATGAAAAACTGTTTTTT.

The chain links TRBV9 to TRBJ2-3; 7 bases align to TRBD1. Germline V gives CDR1 SGDLS, CDR2 YYNGEE. The CDR3 has 14 amino acids. V was clipped by 6 bases and J by 6 bases; unmatched bases: 10. The CDR3 here is CASTYSQGGDTQYF. The CDR3 coding sequence is TGTGCCAGCACCTACTCCCAAGGGGGCGATACGCAGTATTTT.

The table lists this clonotype with a few counts. The V call is TRBV3-1, the J call TRBJ1-4; tentatively, D is TRBD1 (5 bases). CDR1 LGHDT and CDR2 YNNKEL come from the germline V gene (reference sequence). CDR3 size: 23 residues. V was shortened by 0 bases and J by 0 bases, with 29 bases between the two germline ends. The DNA of the CDR3 is TGTGCCAGCAGCCAAGATAGTCACTCTTGGGCAAGGGGTTCAGCGGCAACTAATGAAAAACTGTTTTTT. Its protein is CASSQDSHSWARGSAATNEKLFF. The full variable domain, completed using reference TRBV3-1 and TRBJ1-4, is DTAVSQTPKYLVTQMGNDKSIKCEQNLGHDTMYWYKQDSKKFLKIMFSYNNKELIINETVPNRFSPKSPDKAHLNLHINSLELGDSAVYFCASSQDSHSWARGSAATNEKLFFGSGTQLSVL.

The gene calls are TRBV18 and TRBJ1-6; D is ambiguous. CDR3 length: 16 amino acids. The germline gives CDR1 KGHSH, CDR2 LQKENI. Trimming removed 4 bases from V and 10 bases from J, with 20 bases in between. The DNA for the CDR3 is TGTGCCAGCTCACTAAGGACCCCCCGCTCAGACTCACCCCTCCACTTT. It codes for CASSLRTPRSDSPLHF.

In its sample, this clonotype was seen a few times. The chain combines TRBV20-1 with TRBJ2-7; D call uncertain. V was cut by 6 bases and J by 2 bases, with 14 bases left in between. The CDR3 is made up of 13 amino acids. Germline-derived CDR1 and CDR2 are DFQATT and SNEGSKA (reference sequence). The CDR3 DNA follows: TGCAGTGCCCCGGGCCTCTATGCCTACGAGCAGTACTTC. Translation: CSAPGLYAYEQYF.

The V gene is TRBV18, the J gene TRBJ1-1, with D perhaps matching TRBD1 (6 bases). Germline V CDR1 and CDR2: KGHSH, LQKENI. The CDR3 is made up of 13 amino acids. V lost 6 bases, J lost 7 bases, and 15 bases lay in between. CDR3 nucleotides: TGTGCCAGCTCCTACTCGAAAGGGGGTGAAGCTTTCTTT. Amino acid sequence: CASSYSKGGEAFF. Using reference TRBV18 and TRBJ1-1 for the parts outside the CDR3, the full variable domain is NAGVMQNPRHLVRRRGQEARLRCSPMKGHSHVYWYRQLPEEGLKFMVYLQKENIIDESGMPKERFSAEFPKEGPSILRIQQVVRGDSAAYFCASSYSKGGEAFFGQGTRLTVV.

The chain carries TRBV29-1 and TRBJ1-1, with 9 bases identical to TRBD1. From germline, CDR1 is SQVTM and CDR2 ANQGSEA. This CDR3 region has 17 residues. After removal of 4 bases from V and 0 bases from J, the junction contained 12 bases not matched to a gene. The CDR3 loop is CSVGSRDREAMNTEAFF. CDR3 DNA: TGCAGCGTTGGGTCACGGGACAGGGAGGCGATGAACACTGAAGCTTTCTTT.

The chain joins TRBV20-1 to TRBJ2-3, with D perhaps matching TRBD1 (7 bases). V gave up 4 bases and J gave up 3 bases, with 11 bases separating them. CDR1 is DFQATT, CDR2 SNEGSKA, per germline (reference sequence). The CDR3 has 13 residues. CDR3 DNA: TGCAGTGCTACGACAGGGAGGACAGATACGCAGTATTTT. This codes for CSATTGRTDTQYF.

The chain employs TRBV10-3 and TRBJ2-1, with a tentative D call TRBD2 (5 bases). CDR1 is ENHRY and CDR2 is SYGVKD in the germline V gene. This CDR3 is 16 amino acids long. V was pared by 6 bases and J by 0 bases, with 15 bases between. This chain's CDR3 is CAIRTTERSSYNEQFF. For the CDR3, the DNA is TGTGCCATCAGGACGACTGAGCGGAGCTCCTACAATGAGCAGTTCTTC.

This sequence joins TRBV3-1 and TRBJ2-1, with 9 bases identical to TRBD2. The ends lost 8 bases at V and 6 bases at J; junction bases unmatched: 14. The CDR3 runs to 16 residues. Germline V gene sequence: CDR1 LGHDT, CDR2 YNNKEL (reference sequence). This CDR3 is CASSRTSVAFVNEQFF. The CDR3 bases are TGTGCCAGCTCTCGGACTAGCGTAGCCTTTGTCAATGAGCAGTTCTTC.

At least ten counts were recorded for this clonotype. The CDR3 bases are TGTGCCAGCAGCGCGGACAGAAGCATTCAGTACTTC. It codes for CASSADRSIQYF. The genes are TRBV7-9 and TRBJ2-4; perhaps TRBD1 as D (6 bases). The CDR3 extends over 12 amino acids. V dropped 5 bases and J dropped 9 bases, with 11 bases sitting between them. CDR1 SEHNR and CDR2 FQNEAQ come from the germline V gene (reference sequence).

Turning to this clonotype: This may arise from a read error, as a much more abundant clone is one base away. This chain connects TRBV12-3 or TRBV12-4 to TRBJ2-7; 9 bases map to TRBD1. The CDR3 is 13 amino acids. CDR3 coding DNA: TGTGCCGGCAGACCGGGACAGGGCTACGAGCAGTACTTC. This translates into CAGRPGQGYEQYF.

This clonotype has only a few counts. This chain joins TRBV12-3 or TRBV12-4 and TRBJ2-1, with 7 bases aligning to TRBD1. V shed 3 bases and J 8 bases; nucleotides not matched to a gene: 7. The CDR3 is 14 residues long. The CDR3 DNA follows: TGTGCCAGCAGTTTTGTGGGGCAGGGGGATGAGCAGTTCTTC. It yields the protein CASSFVGQGDEQFF.

This clonotype was counted a few times. The chain recombines TRBV11-2 with TRBJ2-6, with D uncertain. The germline V and J ends were trimmed by 6 bases and 4 bases, with 10 bases remaining between them. This CDR3 is 14 amino acids long. The V gene's germline CDR1 is SGHAT and CDR2 FQNNGV. DNA of the CDR3: TGTGCCAGCAGTTTTCGAACCGGGGCCAACGTCCTGACTTTC. It translates to CASSFRTGANVLTF.

This chain uses TRBV9 with TRBJ2-1; maybe TRBD1 (5 bases). V was shortened by 3 bases and J by 6 bases, with 13 bases between the two germline ends. CDR3 length: 14 amino acids. Germline V gene sequence: CDR1 SGDLS, CDR2 YYNGEE. The CDR3 nucleotides read TGTGCCAGCAGCGGCAGCAGGGTGGGCAATGAGCAGTTCTTC. Translation: CASSGSRVGNEQFF. Drawing the rest from reference TRBV9 and TRBJ2-1, the complete variable domain is DSGVTQTPKHLITATGQRVTLRCSPRSGDLSVYWYQQSLDQGLQFLIQYYNGEERAKGNILERFSAQQFPDLHSELNLSSLELGDSALYFCASSGSRVGNEQFFGPGTRLTVL.